The following is a T cell receptor beta chain sequence with its context. The data originate from a study of cytomegalovirus exposure and HLA in healthy donors. Germline V CDR1 and CDR2: GTSNPN, SVGIG (reference sequence). The CDR3 is made up of 15 amino acids. V shed 2 bases and J shed 5 bases, with 16 bases lying between them. Method: immunoSEQ multiplex PCR; TCRdb's copy keeps in-frame clones and lacks some. Found here are roughly 280,000 clones, just over 85% of them singletons; the top ten hold approximately 1%. Separation from the approximately 660-subject first cohort characterized the 120-subject validation cohort, to which the donors belonged.

The sequencing sample was made of PBMCs. This rearrangement joins TRBV30 to TRBJ2-1; the D gene is possibly TRBD1 (7 bases). The clonotype was recovered from a woman aged 18-30 years in good health and CMV-seronegative. The CDR3 protein is CAWSSGQGGNNEQFF. As DNA, the CDR3 is TGTGCCTGGAGTAGCGGGCAGGGGGGAAACAATGAGCAGTTCTTC.